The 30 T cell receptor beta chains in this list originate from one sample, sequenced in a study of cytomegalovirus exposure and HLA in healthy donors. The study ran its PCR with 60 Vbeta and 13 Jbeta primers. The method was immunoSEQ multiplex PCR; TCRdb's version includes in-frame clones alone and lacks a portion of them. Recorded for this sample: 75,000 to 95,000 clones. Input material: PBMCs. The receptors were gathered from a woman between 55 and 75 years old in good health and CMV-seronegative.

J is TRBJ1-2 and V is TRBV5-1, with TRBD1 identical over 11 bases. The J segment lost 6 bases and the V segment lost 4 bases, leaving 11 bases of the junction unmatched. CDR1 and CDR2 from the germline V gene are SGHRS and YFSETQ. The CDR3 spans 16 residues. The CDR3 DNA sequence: TGCGCCAGCAGCACAGGACAGGGGGCGAAGGAGAATGGCTACACCTTC. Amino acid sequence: CASSTGQGAKENGYTF.

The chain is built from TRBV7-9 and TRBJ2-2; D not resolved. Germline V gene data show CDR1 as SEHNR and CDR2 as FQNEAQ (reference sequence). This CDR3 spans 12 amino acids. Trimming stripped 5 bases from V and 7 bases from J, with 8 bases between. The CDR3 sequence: CASSESDGELFF. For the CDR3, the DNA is TGTGCCAGCAGCGAAAGCGACGGGGAGCTGTTTTTT.

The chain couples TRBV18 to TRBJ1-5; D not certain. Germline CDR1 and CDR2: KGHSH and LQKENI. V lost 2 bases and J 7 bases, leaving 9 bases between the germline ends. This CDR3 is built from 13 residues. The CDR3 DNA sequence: TGTGCCAGCTCACCAGTCGGAGAACAGCCCCAGCATTTT. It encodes CASSPVGEQPQHF.

The CDR3: CASRTGDNEKLFF. For the CDR3, the DNA is TGTGCCAGTAGGACAGGGGATAATGAAAAACTGTTTTTT. This rearrangement joins TRBV5-4 to TRBJ1-4, with 9 bases fitting TRBD1. This CDR3 contains 13 residues. Germline V gene sequence: CDR1 SGHNT, CDR2 YYREEE (reference sequence). V shed 8 bases, J shed 4 bases, and the junction held 3 bases outside the gene matches.

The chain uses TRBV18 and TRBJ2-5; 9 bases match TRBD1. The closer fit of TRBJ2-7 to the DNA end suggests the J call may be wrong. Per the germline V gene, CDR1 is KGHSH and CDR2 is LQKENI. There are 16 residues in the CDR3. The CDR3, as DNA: TGTGCCAGCTCATCCTCCGGGACAGGGAATACCTACGAGCAGTACTTC. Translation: CASSSSGTGNTYEQYF.

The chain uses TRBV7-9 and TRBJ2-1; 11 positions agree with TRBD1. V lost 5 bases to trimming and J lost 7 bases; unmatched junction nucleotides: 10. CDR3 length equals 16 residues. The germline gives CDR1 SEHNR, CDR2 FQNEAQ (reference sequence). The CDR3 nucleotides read TGTGCCAGCAGCCCGAATTCGGGACAGGGGGGTAATGAGCAGTTCTTC. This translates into CASSPNSGQGGNEQFF.

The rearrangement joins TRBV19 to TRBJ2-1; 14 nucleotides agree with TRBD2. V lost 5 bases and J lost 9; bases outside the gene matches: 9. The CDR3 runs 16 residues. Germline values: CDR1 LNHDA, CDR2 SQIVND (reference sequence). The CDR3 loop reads CASSARLAGGPGEQFF. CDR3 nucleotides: TGTGCCAGTAGTGCCCGACTAGCGGGAGGGCCTGGTGAGCAGTTCTTC.

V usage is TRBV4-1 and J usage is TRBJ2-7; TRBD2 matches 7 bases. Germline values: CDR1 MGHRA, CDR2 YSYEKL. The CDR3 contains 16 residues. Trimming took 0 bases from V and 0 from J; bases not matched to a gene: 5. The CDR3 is CASSQDNGLGSYEQYF. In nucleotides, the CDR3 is TGCGCCAGCAGCCAAGATAATGGACTAGGCTCCTACGAGCAGTACTTC.

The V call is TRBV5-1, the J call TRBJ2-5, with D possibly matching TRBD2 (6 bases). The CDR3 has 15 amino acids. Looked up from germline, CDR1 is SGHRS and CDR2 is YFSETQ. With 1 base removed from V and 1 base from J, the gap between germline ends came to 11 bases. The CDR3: CASSLTGGTQETQYF. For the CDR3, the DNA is TGCGCCAGCAGCTTGACGGGCGGGACCCAAGAGACCCAGTACTTC.

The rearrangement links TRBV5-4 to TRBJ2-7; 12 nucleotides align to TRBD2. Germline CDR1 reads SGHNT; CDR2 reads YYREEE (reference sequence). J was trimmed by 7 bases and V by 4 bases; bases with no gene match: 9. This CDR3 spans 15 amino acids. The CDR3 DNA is TGTGCCAGCAGCCCCCTAGCGGGAGGGAATGGGGAGCAGTACTTC. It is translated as CASSPLAGGNGEQYF. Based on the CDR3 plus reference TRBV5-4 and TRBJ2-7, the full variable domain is ETGVTQSPTHLIKTRGQQVTLRCSSQSGHNTVSWYQQALGQGPQFIFQYYREEENGRGNFPPRFSGLQFPNYSSELNVNALELDDSALYLCASSPLAGGNGEQYFGPGTRLTVT.

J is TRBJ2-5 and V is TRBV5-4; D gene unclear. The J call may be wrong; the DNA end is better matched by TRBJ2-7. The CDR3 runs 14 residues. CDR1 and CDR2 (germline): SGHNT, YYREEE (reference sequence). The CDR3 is CASSFPTISYEQYF. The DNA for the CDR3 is TGTGCCAGCAGCTTTCCTACTATTTCCTACGAGCAGTACTTC.

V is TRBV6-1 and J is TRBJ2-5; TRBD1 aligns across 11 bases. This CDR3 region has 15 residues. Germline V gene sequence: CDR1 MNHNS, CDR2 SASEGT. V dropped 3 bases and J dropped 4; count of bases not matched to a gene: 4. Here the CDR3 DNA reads TGTGCCAGCAGTGAGGCCGGGACAGGGGGAGAGACCCAGTACTTC. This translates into CASSEAGTGGETQYF.

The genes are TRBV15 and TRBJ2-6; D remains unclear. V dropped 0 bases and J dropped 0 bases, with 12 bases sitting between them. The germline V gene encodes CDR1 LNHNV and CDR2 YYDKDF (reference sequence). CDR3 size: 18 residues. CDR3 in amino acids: CATSRDRQDFSGANVLTF. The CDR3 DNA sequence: TGTGCCACCAGCAGAGATCGCCAGGATTTCTCTGGGGCCAACGTCCTGACTTTC.

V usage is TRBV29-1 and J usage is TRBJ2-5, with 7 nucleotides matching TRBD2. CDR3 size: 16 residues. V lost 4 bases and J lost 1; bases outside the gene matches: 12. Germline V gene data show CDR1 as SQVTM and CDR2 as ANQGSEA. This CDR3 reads CSVAGGRETFQETQYF. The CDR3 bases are TGCAGCGTTGCCGGAGGGCGGGAGACCTTCCAAGAGACCCAGTACTTC.

The DNA for the CDR3 is TGTGCCAGCACTCTTGACAGTACGCTGAACACTGAAGCTTTCTTT. Translation: CASTLDSTLNTEAFF. This chain joins TRBV2 and TRBJ1-1; D may be TRBD1 (5 bases). CDR1 SNHLY and CDR2 FYNNEI come from the germline V gene. CDR3 length: 15 amino acids. Trimming removed 7 bases at V and 0 bases at J, with 15 bases between.

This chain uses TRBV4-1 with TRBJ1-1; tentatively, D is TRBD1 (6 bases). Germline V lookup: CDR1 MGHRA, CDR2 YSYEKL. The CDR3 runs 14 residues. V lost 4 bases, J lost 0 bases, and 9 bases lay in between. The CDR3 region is CASSRPGVNTEAFF. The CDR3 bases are TGCGCCAGCAGCCGTCCAGGGGTGAACACTGAAGCTTTCTTT.

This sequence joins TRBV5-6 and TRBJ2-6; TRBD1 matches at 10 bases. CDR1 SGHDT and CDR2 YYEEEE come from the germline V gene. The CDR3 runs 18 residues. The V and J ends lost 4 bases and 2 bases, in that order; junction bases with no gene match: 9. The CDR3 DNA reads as TGTGCCAGCAGCGGCGGGGGACAGGGGAATACTGGGGCCAACGTCCTGACTTTC. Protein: CASSGGGQGNTGANVLTF.

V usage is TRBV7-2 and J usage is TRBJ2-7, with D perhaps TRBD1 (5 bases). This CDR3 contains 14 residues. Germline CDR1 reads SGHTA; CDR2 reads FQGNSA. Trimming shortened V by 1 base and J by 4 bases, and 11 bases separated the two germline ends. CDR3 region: CASSLVQGSYEQYF. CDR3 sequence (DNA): TGTGCCAGCAGCTTAGTCCAGGGCTCTTACGAGCAGTACTTC.

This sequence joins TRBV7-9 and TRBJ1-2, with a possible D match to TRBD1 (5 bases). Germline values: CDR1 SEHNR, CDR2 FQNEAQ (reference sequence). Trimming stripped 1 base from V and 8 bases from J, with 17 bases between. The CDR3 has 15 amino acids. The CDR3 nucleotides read TGTGCCAGCAGCTTAGAAGGGGCGGCCACTGAAGGCTACACCTTC. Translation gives CASSLEGAATEGYTF.

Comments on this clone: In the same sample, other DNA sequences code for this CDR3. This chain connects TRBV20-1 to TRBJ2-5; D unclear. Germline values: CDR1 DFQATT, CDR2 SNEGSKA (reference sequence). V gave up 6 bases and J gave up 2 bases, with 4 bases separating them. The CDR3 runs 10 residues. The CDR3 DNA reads TGCAGTGCGTCGCAAGAGACCCAGTACTTC. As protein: CSASQETQYF.

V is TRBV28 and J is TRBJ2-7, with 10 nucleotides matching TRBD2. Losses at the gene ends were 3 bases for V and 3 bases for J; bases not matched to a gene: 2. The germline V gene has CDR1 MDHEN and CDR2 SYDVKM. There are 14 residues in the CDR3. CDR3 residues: CASSFSSGSYEQYF. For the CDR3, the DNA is TGTGCCAGCAGTTTTTCTAGCGGGAGCTACGAGCAGTACTTC.

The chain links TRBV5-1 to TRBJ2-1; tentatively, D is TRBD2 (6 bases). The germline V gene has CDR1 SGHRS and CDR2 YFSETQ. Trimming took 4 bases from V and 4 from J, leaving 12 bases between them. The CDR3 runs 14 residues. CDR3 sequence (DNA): TGCGCCAGCAGCCCTGGGACTCGGTACAATGAGCAGTTCTTC. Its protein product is CASSPGTRYNEQFF.

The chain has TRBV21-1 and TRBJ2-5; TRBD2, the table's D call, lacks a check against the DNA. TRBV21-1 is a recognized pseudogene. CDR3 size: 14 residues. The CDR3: CASSKGRGGETQYF. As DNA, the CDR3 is TGTGCCAGCAGCAAAGGTCGGGGGGGGGAGACCCAGTACTTC.

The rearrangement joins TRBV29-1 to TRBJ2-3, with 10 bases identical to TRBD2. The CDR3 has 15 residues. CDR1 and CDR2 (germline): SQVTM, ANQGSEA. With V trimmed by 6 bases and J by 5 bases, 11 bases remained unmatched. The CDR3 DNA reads TGCAGCGTCTCCATAGGACTAGCGGCCCGAGATACGCAGTATTTT. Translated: CSVSIGLAARDTQYF.

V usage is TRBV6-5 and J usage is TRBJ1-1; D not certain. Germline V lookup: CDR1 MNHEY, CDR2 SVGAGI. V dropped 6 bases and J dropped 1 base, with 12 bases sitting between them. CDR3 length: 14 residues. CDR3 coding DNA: TGTGCCAGCAGCCCCAGGCTCCAGAACACTGAAGCTTTCTTT. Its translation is CASSPRLQNTEAFF.

The CDR3 spells CASSLGGRLNNEQFF. CDR3 in DNA: TGTGCCAGCAGTTTAGGCGGGAGGCTCAACAATGAGCAGTTCTTC. The chain combines TRBV28 with TRBJ2-1; 8 nucleotides agree with TRBD2. The CDR3 is 15 residues long. In germline, CDR1 is MDHEN, CDR2 SYDVKM. The trim removed 2 bases at V and 5 bases at J, leaving 5 bases unmatched.

The CDR3 nucleotides are TGTGCCAGCAGCCAAGATACAGGGGGGGAAAAACTGTTTTTT. This encodes CASSQDTGGEKLFF. The chain couples TRBV4-2 to TRBJ1-4; 8 bases fit TRBD1. J was trimmed by 8 bases and V by 0 bases; bases with no gene match: 2. Germline-derived CDR1 and CDR2 are LGHNA and YNFKEQ. The CDR3 spans 14 residues.

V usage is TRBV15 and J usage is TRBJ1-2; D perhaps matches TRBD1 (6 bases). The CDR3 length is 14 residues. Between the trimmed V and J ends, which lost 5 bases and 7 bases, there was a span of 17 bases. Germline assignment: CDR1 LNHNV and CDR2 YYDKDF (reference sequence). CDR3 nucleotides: TGTGCCACCAGCCCTGAGCGGGGGCTCGGTGGCTACACCTTC. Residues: CATSPERGLGGYTF.

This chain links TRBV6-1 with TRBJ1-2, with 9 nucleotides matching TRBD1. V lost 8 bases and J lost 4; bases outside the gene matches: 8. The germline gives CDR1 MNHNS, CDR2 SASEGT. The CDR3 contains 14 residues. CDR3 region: CASQYGTGFYGYTF. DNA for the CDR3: TGTGCCAGCCAATACGGGACAGGGTTCTATGGCTACACCTTC.

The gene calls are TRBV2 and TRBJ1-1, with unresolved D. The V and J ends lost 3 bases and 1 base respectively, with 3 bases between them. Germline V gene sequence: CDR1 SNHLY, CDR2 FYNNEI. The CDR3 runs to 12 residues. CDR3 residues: CASSDQNTEAFF. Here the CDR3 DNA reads TGTGCCAGCAGTGATCAGAACACTGAAGCTTTCTTT.